Listed here are 22 T cell receptor beta chains from one sample, sequenced in a study of TIL therapy for anti-PD-1-resistant metastatic lung cancer. The immunoSEQ assay was v3. Generated by immunoSEQ multiplex PCR, the TCRdb table keeps only in-frame clones and is missing some. The data contain some 57,000 clones, roughly 91% of them singletons. Time point here: pre-treatment sample, taken before nivolumab and TIL therapy. Sample: blood, taken at baseline. The source of these receptors is a person aged 25 to 79 with non-small cell lung cancer.

The chain has TRBV15 and TRBJ1-2; 8 bases are shared with TRBD1. Germline CDR1 is LNHNV and CDR2 is YYDKDF (reference sequence). V shed 4 bases, J shed 2 bases, and the junction held 6 bases outside the gene matches. The CDR3 is made up of 15 amino acids. CDR3 DNA sequence: TGTGCCACCAGCACCGACAGGGGTGGCAACTATGGCTACACCTTC. This translates into CATSTDRGGNYGYTF.

The gene calls are TRBV30 and TRBJ1-4; possible D gene TRBD1, 6 bases. The CDR3 runs to 14 residues. Trimming removed 1 base from V and 3 bases from J, with 9 bases in between. In germline, CDR1 is GTSNPN, CDR2 SVGIG (reference sequence). CDR3 sequence reads: CAWSGGHPNEKLFF. CDR3 nucleotides: TGTGCCTGGAGTGGGGGACACCCTAATGAAAAACTGTTTTTT.

The rearrangement links TRBV18 to TRBJ2-7, with D uncertain. The CDR3 contains 11 residues. Germline V lookup: CDR1 KGHSH, CDR2 LQKENI. Trimming took 4 bases from V and 1 from J, leaving 2 bases between them. DNA for the CDR3: TGTGCCAGCTCACTTTCCTACGAGCAGTACTTC. Its translation: CASSLSYEQYF.

The CDR3 reads CASSLTPGLATGELFF. The DNA of the CDR3 is TGCGCCAGCAGCCTGACCCCGGGACTAGCCACCGGGGAGCTGTTTTTT. This chain connects TRBV5-1 to TRBJ2-2, with 9 bases aligning to TRBD2. The V segment lost 4 bases and the J segment 4 bases; nucleotides outside the gene matches: 8. Germline-derived CDR1 and CDR2 are SGHRS and YFSETQ. The CDR3 spans 16 residues.

The chain employs TRBV5-6 and TRBJ2-5; either TRBD1 or TRBD2 may fit D (6 bases each). The V end was cut by 0 bases, the J end by 0 bases, with 12 bases between. There are 16 residues in the CDR3. CDR1 is SGHDT, CDR2 YYEEEE, per germline. Here the CDR3 reads CASSLAVGGNQETQYF. The CDR3 DNA reads as TGTGCCAGCAGCTTGGCCGTAGGGGGGAACCAAGAGACCCAGTACTTC.

V and J are TRBV6-5 and TRBJ2-3; 8 bases align to TRBD2. Unmatched junction bases numbered 3, after V lost 6 bases and J lost 1 base. The CDR3 totals 14 residues. Germline CDR1 reads MNHEY; CDR2 reads SVGAGI. In nucleotides, the CDR3 is TGTGCCAGCAGCCGGGGACTAGGCACAGATACGCAGTATTTT. The encoded protein is CASSRGLGTDTQYF.

The chain recombines TRBV19 with TRBJ2-6; D unclear. V dropped 2 bases and J dropped 3 bases, with 2 bases sitting between them. From germline, CDR1 is LNHDA and CDR2 SQIVND (reference sequence). The CDR3 is 13 amino acids. Here the CDR3 DNA reads TGTGCCAGTAGTATAAGTGGGGCCAACGTCCTGACTTTC. It encodes CASSISGANVLTF.

The chain employs TRBV27 and TRBJ2-7, with D uncertain. Germline CDR1 and CDR2: MNHEY and SMNVEV (reference sequence). The V end was cut by 2 bases, the J end by 0 bases, with 14 bases between. The CDR3 is 16 residues long. In nucleotides, the CDR3 is TGTGCCAGCAGTTTAAGGAGTACTGCCTACTCCTACGAGCAGTACTTC. Residues: CASSLRSTAYSYEQYF.

The CDR3 DNA is TGTGCAAGTCGCCCGATACCATGGGTAAGCACAGATACGCAGTATTTT. Translated: CASRPIPWVSTDTQYF. The rearrangement joins TRBV12-2 to TRBJ2-3. TRBV12-2 is marked as a pseudogene. The CDR3 runs 16 residues.

This clone was counted once. The V call is TRBV18, the J call TRBJ1-1; D call uncertain. The germline V gene has CDR1 KGHSH and CDR2 LQKENI. This CDR3 region has 15 residues. Trimming removed 4 bases at V and 4 bases at J, with 16 bases between. Here the CDR3 DNA reads TGTGCCAGCTCACTGTCTAGCGGGCGGGGCACTGAAGCTTTCTTT. It yields the protein CASSLSSGRGTEAFF.

A single count supports this clone. The gene calls are TRBV2 and TRBJ2-3, with D uncertain. Trimming cost V 0 bases and J 8 bases, with 12 bases left between them. Germline V lookup: CDR1 SNHLY, CDR2 FYNNEI. CDR3 length equals 14 residues. As DNA, the CDR3 is TGTGCCAGCAGTGAAGCGGTCATGGGCGGTACGCAGTATTTT. It translates to CASSEAVMGGTQYF.

The rearrangement joins TRBV27 to TRBJ2-7; 8 nucleotides line up with TRBD1. The V segment lost 8 bases and the J segment 0 bases; nucleotides outside the gene matches: 6. Germline CDR1 MNHEY, CDR2 SMNVEV (reference sequence). This CDR3 is built from 14 residues. The CDR3 sequence: CASRGTGNSYEQYF. CDR3 nucleotides: TGTGCCAGCCGCGGGACAGGCAACTCCTACGAGCAGTACTTC.

The chain links TRBV18 to TRBJ2-7, with D maybe TRBD1 (6 bases). V was shortened by 1 base and J by 0 bases, with 7 bases between the two germline ends. Germline CDR1 reads KGHSH; CDR2 reads LQKENI. The CDR3 contains 14 residues. The chain's CDR3 is CASSPLQGSYEQYF. CDR3 bases: TGTGCCAGCTCACCACTACAGGGCTCCTACGAGCAGTACTTC.

The chain recombines TRBV4-1 with TRBJ1-4, with a tentative D call TRBD1 (5 bases). V was trimmed by 1 base and J by 8 bases, leaving 14 bases between them. This CDR3 has 15 residues. Germline values: CDR1 MGHRA, CDR2 YSYEKL. CDR3: CASSQGRQGREKLFF. In nucleotides, the CDR3 is TGCGCCAGCAGCCAAGGTCGGCAGGGTAGAGAAAAACTGTTTTTT.

The chain joins TRBV7-6 to TRBJ1-2; TRBD1 matches at 11 bases. Germline lookup yields CDR1 SGHVS and CDR2 FNYEAQ. Unmatched junction bases numbered 9, after V lost 6 bases and J lost 3 bases. The CDR3 totals 16 residues. The CDR3 here is CASSLSPGQGDYGYTF. CDR3 nucleotide sequence: TGTGCCAGCAGTTTATCCCCGGGACAGGGGGACTATGGCTACACCTTC.

This chain links TRBV18 with TRBJ2-2; D remains unclear. Per the germline V gene, CDR1 is KGHSH and CDR2 is LQKENI. The CDR3 loop spans 13 amino acids. V dropped 4 bases and J dropped 1 base, with 4 bases sitting between them. This CDR3 is CASSRMNTGELFF. The CDR3 DNA follows: TGTGCCAGCTCACGTATGAACACCGGGGAGCTGTTTTTT.

The genes are TRBV4-1 and TRBJ2-2; 8 bases match TRBD2. This CDR3 region has 15 residues. J lost 13 bases, V lost 0 bases, and 10 bases had no gene match. The germline gives CDR1 MGHRA, CDR2 YSYEKL. The chain's CDR3 is CASSQEGSGGGRLFF. Here the CDR3 DNA reads TGCGCCAGCAGCCAAGAAGGTTCCGGCGGGGGGAGGCTGTTTTTT.

This chain joins TRBV28 and TRBJ2-2; D remains unclear. Germline values: CDR1 MDHEN, CDR2 SYDVKM. V lost 2 bases and J lost 6, with 4 bases in between. This CDR3 has 12 residues. The CDR3 sequence is CASSLPAGELFF. CDR3 DNA sequence: TGTGCCAGCAGTTTACCGGCCGGGGAGCTGTTTTTT. Based on the CDR3 plus reference TRBV28 and TRBJ2-2, the full variable domain is DVKVTQSSRYLVKRTGEKVFLECVQDMDHENMFWYRQDPGLGLRLIYFSYDVKMKEKGDIPEGYSVSREKKERFSLILESASTNQTSMYLCASSLPAGELFFGEGSRLTVL.

V and J are TRBV25-1 and TRBJ1-2; possibly TRBD1 for D (5 bases). V gave up 3 bases and J gave up 8 bases, with 10 bases separating them. The germline V gene has CDR1 MGHDK and CDR2 SYGVNS. The CDR3 consists of 12 residues. The CDR3 protein is CASSDPGQGYTF. The CDR3 bases are TGTGCCAGCAGTGATCCGGGGCAGGGCTACACCTTC.

The rearrangement uses TRBV14 and TRBJ1-2; no clear D. V lost 4 bases, J lost 8 bases, and 14 bases lay in between. This CDR3 has 13 residues. Per the germline V gene, CDR1 is SGHDN and CDR2 is FVKESK. The CDR3 sequence is CASSPGEVGGYTF. CDR3 bases: TGTGCCAGCAGCCCCGGGGAAGTCGGCGGCTACACCTTC.

The CDR3 is CASSVTSGPNTGELFF. CDR3 DNA: TGTGCCAGCAGCGTTACTAGCGGTCCCAACACCGGGGAGCTGTTTTTT. The V gene is TRBV9, the J gene TRBJ2-2, with 8 positions matching TRBD2. This CDR3 has 16 residues. The germline gives CDR1 SGDLS, CDR2 YYNGEE. Unmatched junction bases numbered 5, after V lost 2 bases and J lost 2 bases.

The chain has TRBV18 and TRBJ2-7, with TRBD1 matching 9 bases. There are 15 residues in the CDR3. V shed 0 bases, J shed 5 bases, and the junction held 5 bases outside the gene matches. Germline CDR1 reads KGHSH; CDR2 reads LQKENI. The CDR3 spells CASSPPQGQGDEQYF. For the CDR3, the DNA is TGTGCCAGCTCACCACCGCAGGGACAGGGAGACGAGCAGTACTTC. Full variable domain (outside the CDR3, taken from reference TRBV18 and TRBJ2-7): NAGVMQNPRHLVRRRGQEARLRCSPMKGHSHVYWYRQLPEEGLKFMVYLQKENIIDESGMPKERFSAEFPKEGPSILRIQQVVRGDSAAYFCASSPPQGQGDEQYFGPGTRLTVT.